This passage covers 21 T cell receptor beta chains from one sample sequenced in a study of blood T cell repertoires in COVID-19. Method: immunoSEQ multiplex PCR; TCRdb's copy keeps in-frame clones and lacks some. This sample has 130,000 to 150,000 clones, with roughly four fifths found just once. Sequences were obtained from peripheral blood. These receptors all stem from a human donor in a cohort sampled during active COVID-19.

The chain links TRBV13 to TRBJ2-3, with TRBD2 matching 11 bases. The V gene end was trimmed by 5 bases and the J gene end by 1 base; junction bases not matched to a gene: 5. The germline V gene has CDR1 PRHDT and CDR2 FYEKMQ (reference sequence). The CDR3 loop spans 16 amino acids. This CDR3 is CASSNLSGGGTDTQYF. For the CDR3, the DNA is TGTGCCAGCAGCAACCTTAGCGGGGGGGGCACAGATACGCAGTATTTT.

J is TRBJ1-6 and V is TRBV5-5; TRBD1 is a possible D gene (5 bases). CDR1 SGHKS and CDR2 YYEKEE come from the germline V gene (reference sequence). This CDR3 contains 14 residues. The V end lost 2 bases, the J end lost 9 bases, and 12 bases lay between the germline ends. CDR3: CASSFAQAFSPLHF. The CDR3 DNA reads TGTGCCAGCAGCTTCGCACAGGCTTTTTCACCCCTCCACTTT.

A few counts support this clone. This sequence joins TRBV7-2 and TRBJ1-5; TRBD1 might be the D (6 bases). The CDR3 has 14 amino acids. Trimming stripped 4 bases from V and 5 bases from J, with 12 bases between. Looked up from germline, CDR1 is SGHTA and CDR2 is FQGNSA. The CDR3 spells CASSSGDTHQPQHF. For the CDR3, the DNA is TGTGCCAGCAGCTCTGGGGACACGCATCAGCCCCAGCATTTT.

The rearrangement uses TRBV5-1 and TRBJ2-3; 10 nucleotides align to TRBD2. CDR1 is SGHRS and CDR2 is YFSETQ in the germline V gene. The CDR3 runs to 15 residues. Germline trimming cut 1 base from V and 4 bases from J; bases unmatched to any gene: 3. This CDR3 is CASSLTSGASDTQYF. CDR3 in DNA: TGCGCCAGCAGCTTGACTAGCGGGGCGTCAGATACGCAGTATTTT.

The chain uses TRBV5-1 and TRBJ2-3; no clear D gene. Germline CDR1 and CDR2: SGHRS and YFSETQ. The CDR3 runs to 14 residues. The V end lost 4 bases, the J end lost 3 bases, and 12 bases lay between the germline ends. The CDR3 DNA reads TGCGCCAGCAGCCCGGGTTCGGGTACAGATACGCAGTATTTT. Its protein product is CASSPGSGTDTQYF.

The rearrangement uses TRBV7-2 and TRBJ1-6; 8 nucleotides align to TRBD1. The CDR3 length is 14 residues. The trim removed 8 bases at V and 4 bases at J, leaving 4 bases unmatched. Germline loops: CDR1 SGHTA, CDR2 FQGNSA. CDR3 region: CASLQGGYNSPLHF. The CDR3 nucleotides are TGTGCCAGCCTACAGGGGGGATATAATTCACCCCTCCACTTT.

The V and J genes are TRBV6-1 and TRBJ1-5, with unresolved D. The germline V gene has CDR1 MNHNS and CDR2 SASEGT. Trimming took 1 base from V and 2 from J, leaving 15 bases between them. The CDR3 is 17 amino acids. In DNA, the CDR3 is TGTGCCAGCAGTGAAGTTGTAGGAGGGTCTGGCAATCAGCCCCAGCATTTT. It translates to CASSEVVGGSGNQPQHF.

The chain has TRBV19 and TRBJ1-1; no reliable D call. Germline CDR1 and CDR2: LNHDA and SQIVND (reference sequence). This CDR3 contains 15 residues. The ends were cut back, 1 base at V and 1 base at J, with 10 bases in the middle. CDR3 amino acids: CASSIGGVGNTEAFF. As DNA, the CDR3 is TGTGCCAGTAGTATAGGAGGCGTAGGGAACACTGAAGCTTTCTTT.

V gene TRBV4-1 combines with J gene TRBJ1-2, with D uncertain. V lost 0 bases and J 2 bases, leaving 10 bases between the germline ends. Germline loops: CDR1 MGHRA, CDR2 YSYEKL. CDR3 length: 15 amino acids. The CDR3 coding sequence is TGCGCCAGCAGCCAAGATGGAGGAGGGAACTATGGCTACACCTTC. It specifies CASSQDGGGNYGYTF.

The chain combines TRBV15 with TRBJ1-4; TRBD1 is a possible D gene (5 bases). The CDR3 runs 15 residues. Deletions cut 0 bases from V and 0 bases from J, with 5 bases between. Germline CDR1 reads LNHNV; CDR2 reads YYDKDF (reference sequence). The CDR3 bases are TGTGCCACCAGCAGAGAACAGGCAACTAATGAAAAACTGTTTTTT. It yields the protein CATSREQATNEKLFF. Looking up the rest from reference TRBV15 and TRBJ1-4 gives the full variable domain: DAMVIQNPRYQVTQFGKPVTLSCSQTLNHNVMYWYQQKSSQAPKLLFHYYDKDFNNEADTPDNFQSRRPNTSFCFLDIRSPGLGDTAMYLCATSREQATNEKLFFGSGTQLSVL.

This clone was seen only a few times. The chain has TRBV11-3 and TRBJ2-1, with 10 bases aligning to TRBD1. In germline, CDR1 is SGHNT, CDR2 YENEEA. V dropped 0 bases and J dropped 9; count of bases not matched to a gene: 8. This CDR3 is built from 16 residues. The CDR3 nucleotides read TGTGCCAGCAGCTTAGAAGGGGGACAGGGGAGTAGTGAGCAGTTCTTC. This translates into CASSLEGGQGSSEQFF.

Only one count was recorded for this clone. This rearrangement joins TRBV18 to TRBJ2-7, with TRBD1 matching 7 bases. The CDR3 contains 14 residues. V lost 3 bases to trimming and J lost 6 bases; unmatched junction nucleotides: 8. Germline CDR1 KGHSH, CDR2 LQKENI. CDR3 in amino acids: CASSPRQGVGEQYF. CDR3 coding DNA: TGTGCCAGCTCACCTCGACAGGGTGTAGGCGAGCAGTACTTC.

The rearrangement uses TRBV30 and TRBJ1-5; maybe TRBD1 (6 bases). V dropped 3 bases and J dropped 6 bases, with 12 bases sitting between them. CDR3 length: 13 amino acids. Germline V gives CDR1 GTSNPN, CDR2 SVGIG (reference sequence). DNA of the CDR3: TGTGCCTGGAGCGGGGAAGGGGGTCAGCCCCAGCATTTT. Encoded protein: CAWSGEGGQPQHF. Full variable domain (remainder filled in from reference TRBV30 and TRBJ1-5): SQTIHQWPATLVQPVGSPLSLECTVEGTSNPNLYWYRQAAGRGLQLLFYSVGIGQISSEVPQNLSASRPQDRQFILSSKKLLLSDSGFYLCAWSGEGGQPQHFGDGTRLSIL.

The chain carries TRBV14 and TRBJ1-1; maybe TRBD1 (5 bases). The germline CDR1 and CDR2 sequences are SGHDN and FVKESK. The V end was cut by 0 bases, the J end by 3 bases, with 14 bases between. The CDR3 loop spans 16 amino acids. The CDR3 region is CASSQDLQGLDTEAFF. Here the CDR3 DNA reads TGTGCCAGCAGCCAAGATCTGCAGGGTTTGGACACTGAAGCTTTCTTT.

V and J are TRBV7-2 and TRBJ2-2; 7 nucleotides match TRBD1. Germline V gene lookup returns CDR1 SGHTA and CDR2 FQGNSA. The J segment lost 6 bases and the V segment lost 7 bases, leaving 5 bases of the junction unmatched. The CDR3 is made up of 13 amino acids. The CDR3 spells CASNYRGAGELFF. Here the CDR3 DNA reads TGTGCCAGCAACTACAGGGGAGCCGGGGAGCTGTTTTTT.

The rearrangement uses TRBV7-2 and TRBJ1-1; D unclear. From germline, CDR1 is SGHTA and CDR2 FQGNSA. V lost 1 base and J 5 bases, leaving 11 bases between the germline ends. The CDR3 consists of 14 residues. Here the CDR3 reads CASSLGAQGTEAFF. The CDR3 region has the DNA TGTGCCAGCAGCTTAGGGGCCCAAGGAACTGAAGCTTTCTTT.

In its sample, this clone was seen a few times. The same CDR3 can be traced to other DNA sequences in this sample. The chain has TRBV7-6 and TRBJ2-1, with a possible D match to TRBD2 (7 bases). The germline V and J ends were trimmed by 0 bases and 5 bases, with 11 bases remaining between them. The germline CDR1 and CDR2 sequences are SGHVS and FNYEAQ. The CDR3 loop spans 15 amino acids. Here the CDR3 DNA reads TGTGCCAGCAGCTTAGCGGGGGGGCCTAACAATGAGCAGTTCTTC. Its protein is CASSLAGGPNNEQFF. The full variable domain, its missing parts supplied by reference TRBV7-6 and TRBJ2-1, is GAGVSQSPRYKVTKRGQDVALRCDPISGHVSLYWYRQALGQGPEFLTYFNYEAQQDKSGLPNDRFSAERPEGSISTLTIQRTEQRDSAMYRCASSLAGGPNNEQFFGPGTRLTVL.

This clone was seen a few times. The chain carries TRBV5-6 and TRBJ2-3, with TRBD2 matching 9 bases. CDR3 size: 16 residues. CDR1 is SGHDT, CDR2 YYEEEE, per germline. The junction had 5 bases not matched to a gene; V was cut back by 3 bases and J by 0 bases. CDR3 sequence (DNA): TGTGCCAGCAGCTGGCCTAGCGGGGCTAGCACAGATACGCAGTATTTT. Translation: CASSWPSGASTDTQYF. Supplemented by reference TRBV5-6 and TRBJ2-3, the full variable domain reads DAGVTQSPTHLIKTRGQQVTLRCSPKSGHDTVSWYQQALGQGPQFIFQYYEEEERQRGNFPDRFSGHQFPNYSSELNVNALLLGDSALYLCASSWPSGASTDTQYFGPGTRLTVL.

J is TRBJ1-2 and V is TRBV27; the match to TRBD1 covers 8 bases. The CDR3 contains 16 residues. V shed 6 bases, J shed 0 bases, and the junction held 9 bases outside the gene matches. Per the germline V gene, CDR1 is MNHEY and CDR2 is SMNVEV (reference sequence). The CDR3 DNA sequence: TGTGCCAGCAGCCGGACAGGGCGCCTGACTAACTATGGCTACACCTTC. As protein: CASSRTGRLTNYGYTF.

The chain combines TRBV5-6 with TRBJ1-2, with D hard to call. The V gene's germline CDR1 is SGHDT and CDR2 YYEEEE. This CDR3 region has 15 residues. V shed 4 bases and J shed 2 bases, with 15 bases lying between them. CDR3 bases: TGTGCCAGCAGCCCCCCCGGAGGAGGGAACTATGGCTACACCTTC. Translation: CASSPPGGGNYGYTF.

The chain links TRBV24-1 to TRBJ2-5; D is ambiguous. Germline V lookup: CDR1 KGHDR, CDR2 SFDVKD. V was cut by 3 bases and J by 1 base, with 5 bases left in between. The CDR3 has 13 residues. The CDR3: CATSDTTQETQYF. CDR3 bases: TGTGCCACCAGTGATACAACCCAAGAGACCCAGTACTTC.